A selection of T cell receptor beta chains follows, all from one sample in a study of T cell repertoires in cytomegalovirus infection. TCRdb reanalysed the reads using MiXCR and keeps one entry per CDR3 protein. The sample carries about 490,000 distinct CDR3 sequences, about 26% recorded once. The sample taken for sequencing was PBMCs. These receptor sequences come from a human donor in good health (CMV status not recorded). Some clones in this sample may be carry-over from other donors' samples. CDR3s include the opening cysteine and the closing phenylalanine or tryptophan. A D gene is named only where the DNA matches it firmly. The size field is filled for only some rows; it gives once, few, many or a size class.

d_call: .
j_call: TRBJ2-7
v_call: TRBV7-2
clone_size: many
cdr3_aa: CASSSLTYEQYF
cdr3_nt: TGTGCCAGCAGCTCCCTCACCTACGAGCAGTACTTC

d_call: .
j_call: TRBJ2-2
v_call: TRBV20-1
clone_size: few
cdr3_aa: CSARRAGGTGELFF
cdr3_nt: TGCAGTGCTAGGCGGGCGGGCGGCACCGGGGAGCTGTTTTTT

d_call: TRBD1
j_call: TRBJ2-1
v_call: TRBV5-1
clone_size: .
cdr3_aa: CASSPGQTSYNEQFF
cdr3_nt: TGCGCCAGCAGCCCGGGACAGACCTCCTACAATGAGCAGTTCTTC

d_call: TRBD1
j_call: TRBJ2-5
v_call: TRBV25-1
clone_size: .
cdr3_aa: CASSDLGQGRETQYF
cdr3_nt: TGTGCCAGCAGTGATCTGGGACAGGGAAGGGAGACCCAGTACTTC

d_call: .
j_call: TRBJ2-3
v_call: TRBV12-3/TRBV12-4
clone_size: few
cdr3_aa: CASSWDGGADTQYF
cdr3_nt: TGTGCCAGCAGCTGGGACGGCGGGGCAGATACGCAGTATTTT

d_call: TRBD1
j_call: TRBJ2-3
v_call: TRBV7-7
clone_size: few
cdr3_aa: CASNFKRAGGESTDTQYF
cdr3_nt: TGTGCCAGCAACTTCAAAAGGGCAGGGGGTGAAAGCACAGATACGCAGTATTTT

d_call: .
j_call: TRBJ2-3
v_call: TRBV27
clone_size: few
cdr3_aa: CASSYLEGDTQYF
cdr3_nt: TGTGCCAGCAGTTACTTAGAAGGGGATACGCAGTATTTT

d_call: TRBD2
j_call: TRBJ2-1
v_call: TRBV20-1
clone_size: few
cdr3_aa: CSARDRRGRKPYNEQFF
cdr3_nt: TGCAGTGCTAGAGATCGGCGCGGGAGGAAGCCCTACAATGAGCAGTTCTTC

d_call: TRBD2
j_call: TRBJ2-3
v_call: TRBV9
clone_size: .
cdr3_aa: CASSVGGTSLTDTQYF
cdr3_nt: TGTGCCAGCAGCGTAGGAGGGACTAGCCTCACAGATACGCAGTATTTT

d_call: TRBD2
j_call: TRBJ2-1
v_call: TRBV29-1
clone_size: .
cdr3_aa: CSVNERESFYNEQFF
cdr3_nt: TGCAGCGTTAACGAGCGGGAGTCATTCTACAATGAGCAGTTCTTC

d_call: .
j_call: TRBJ2-3
v_call: TRBV30
clone_size: .
cdr3_aa: CAWSVRADTQYF
cdr3_nt: TGTGCCTGGAGTGTACGGGCAGATACGCAGTATTTT

d_call: .
j_call: TRBJ1-2
v_call: TRBV7-6
clone_size: many
cdr3_aa: CASSLGGWTQAYGYTF
cdr3_nt: TGTGCCAGCAGCTTGGGGGGGTGGACCCAGGCCTATGGCTACACCTTC

d_call: .
j_call: TRBJ2-3
v_call: TRBV10-3
clone_size: few
cdr3_aa: CAISPQGSSTDTQYF
cdr3_nt: TGTGCCATCAGTCCACAGGGTTCTAGCACAGATACGCAGTATTTT

d_call: .
j_call: TRBJ1-1
v_call: TRBV29-1
clone_size: .
cdr3_aa: CSAGAWGPALNTEAFF
cdr3_nt: TGCAGCGCGGGGGCGTGGGGGCCTGCCTTGAACACTGAAGCTTTCTTT

d_call: .
j_call: TRBJ2-1
v_call: TRBV7-2
clone_size: many
cdr3_aa: CASSPRDQYNEQFF
cdr3_nt: TGTGCCAGCAGCCCCCGGGACCAATACAATGAGCAGTTCTTC

d_call: .
j_call: TRBJ2-3
v_call: TRBV28
clone_size: .
cdr3_aa: CASEGTADTQYF
cdr3_nt: TGTGCCAGCGAGGGGACGGCAGATACGCAGTATTTT

d_call: .
j_call: TRBJ1-1
v_call: TRBV20-1
clone_size: .
cdr3_aa: CSALDPGKDTEAFF
cdr3_nt: TGCAGTGCCCTGGACCCAGGGAAAGACACTGAAGCTTTCTTT

d_call: TRBD1
j_call: TRBJ2-7
v_call: TRBV12-3/TRBV12-4
clone_size: many
cdr3_aa: CASSLGGGYEQYF
cdr3_nt: TGTGCCAGCAGCTTAGGGGGCGGCTACGAGCAGTACTTC

d_call: TRBD2
j_call: TRBJ2-1
v_call: TRBV7-2
clone_size: many
cdr3_aa: CASSSTSGRRTYNEQFF
cdr3_nt: TGTGCCAGCAGCTCGACTAGCGGGAGGCGAACCTACAATGAGCAGTTCTTC

d_call: .
j_call: TRBJ2-7
v_call: TRBV2
clone_size: .
cdr3_aa: CASSGGTASREREQYF
cdr3_nt: TGTGCCAGCAGTGGGGGGACAGCATCGCGGGAGCGCGAGCAGTACTTC

d_call: TRBD2
j_call: TRBJ2-1
v_call: TRBV12-3/TRBV12-4
clone_size: many
cdr3_aa: CASSSLLADSYNEQFF
cdr3_nt: TGTGCCAGCAGTTCCCTACTAGCGGACTCCTACAATGAGCAGTTCTTC

d_call: .
j_call: TRBJ1-2
v_call: TRBV29-1
clone_size: .
cdr3_aa: CSAPRKGFTGYTF
cdr3_nt: TGCAGCGCACCCCGGAAGGGATTCACTGGCTACACCTTC

d_call: TRBD1
j_call: TRBJ1-3
v_call: TRBV28
clone_size: few
cdr3_aa: CASSLVLGQGAGNTIYF
cdr3_nt: TGTGCCAGCAGTCTAGTACTGGGACAGGGGGCTGGAAACACCATATATTTT

d_call: .
j_call: TRBJ1-1
v_call: TRBV29-1
clone_size: .
cdr3_aa: CSVGVWNTEAFF
cdr3_nt: TGCAGCGTTGGGGTGTGGAACACTGAAGCTTTCTTT

d_call: .
j_call: TRBJ1-3
v_call: TRBV6-5
clone_size: .
cdr3_aa: CASSPTWTAPGNTIYF
cdr3_nt: TGTGCCAGCAGTCCGACTTGGACAGCCCCTGGAAACACCATATATTTT

d_call: .
j_call: TRBJ2-1
v_call: TRBV4-1
clone_size: few
cdr3_aa: CASSQVRASYNEQFF
cdr3_nt: TGCGCCAGCAGCCAAGTAAGAGCCTCCTACAATGAGCAGTTCTTC

d_call: .
j_call: TRBJ1-6
v_call: TRBV12-3/TRBV12-4
clone_size: .
cdr3_aa: CASSQNRDSPLHF
cdr3_nt: TGTGCCAGCAGTCAAAACAGGGATTCACCCCTCCACTTT

d_call: .
j_call: TRBJ2-7
v_call: TRBV6-6
clone_size: few
cdr3_aa: CASSYLRDFFSSYEQYF
cdr3_nt: TGTGCCAGCAGTTACCTAAGAGACTTTTTTAGCTCCTACGAGCAGTACTTC

d_call: .
j_call: TRBJ1-5
v_call: TRBV2
clone_size: .
cdr3_aa: CASGRDGDNQPQHF
cdr3_nt: TGTGCCAGCGGCCGGGACGGGGACAATCAGCCCCAGCATTTT

d_call: .
j_call: TRBJ1-5
v_call: TRBV20-1
clone_size: once
cdr3_aa: CSARAPPALTYSNQPQHF
cdr3_nt: TGCAGTGCTAGAGCCCCCCCGGCATTGACCTATAGCAATCAGCCCCAGCATTTT

d_call: .
j_call: TRBJ2-7
v_call: TRBV5-1
clone_size: few
cdr3_aa: CASSLGTRVAYEQYF
cdr3_nt: TGCGCCAGCAGCTTGGGTACCAGGGTGGCCTACGAGCAGTACTTC

d_call: .
j_call: TRBJ2-1
v_call: TRBV6-5
clone_size: .
cdr3_aa: CGAGAETYNEQFF
cdr3_nt: TGTGGAGCAGGGGCAGAAACCTACAATGAGCAGTTCTTC

d_call: .
j_call: TRBJ1-2
v_call: TRBV6-5
clone_size: few
cdr3_aa: CASSYSPPGAVLRRGYTF
cdr3_nt: TGTGCCAGCAGTTACTCGCCGCCAGGGGCCGTCCTCCGGCGTGGCTACACCTTC

d_call: TRBD1
j_call: TRBJ2-5
v_call: TRBV28
clone_size: many
cdr3_aa: CASSDRGRETQYF
cdr3_nt: TGTGCCAGCAGTGACAGGGGGCGGGAGACCCAGTACTTC

d_call: TRBD1
j_call: TRBJ1-5
v_call: TRBV10-3
clone_size: .
cdr3_aa: CAISRGGSRGAYQPQHF
cdr3_nt: TGTGCCATCAGTCGGGGGGGGAGCAGGGGGGCATATCAGCCCCAGCATTTT

d_call: TRBD2
j_call: TRBJ2-1
v_call: TRBV4-1
clone_size: .
cdr3_aa: CASSQDRAGLYNEQFF
cdr3_nt: TGCGCCAGCAGCCAAGACAGAGCGGGGTTATACAATGAGCAGTTCTTC

d_call: TRBD2
j_call: TRBJ2-5
v_call: TRBV7-2
clone_size: few
cdr3_aa: CASSLAGGAGQETQYF
cdr3_nt: TGTGCCAGCAGCTTAGCGGGAGGGGCAGGTCAAGAGACCCAGTACTTC

d_call: .
j_call: TRBJ1-4
v_call: TRBV19
clone_size: few
cdr3_aa: CASSLDRASNEKLFF
cdr3_nt: TGTGCCAGTAGTCTGGACCGGGCGTCTAATGAAAAACTGTTTTTT

d_call: TRBD1
j_call: TRBJ1-2
v_call: TRBV6-2/TRBV6-3
clone_size: few
cdr3_aa: CASSYRGLGYGYTF
cdr3_nt: TGTGCCAGCAGTTACAGGGGGCTGGGCTATGGCTACACCTTC

d_call: .
j_call: TRBJ2-3
v_call: TRBV7-9
clone_size: .
cdr3_aa: CASSYSSGGITDTQYF
cdr3_nt: TGTGCCAGCAGCTACTCCTCGGGCGGGATCACAGATACGCAGTATTTT

d_call: .
j_call: TRBJ1-6
v_call: TRBV7-2
clone_size: many
cdr3_aa: CASSLDGGNSPLHF
cdr3_nt: TGTGCCAGCAGCTTAGACGGGGGAAATTCACCCCTCCACTTT

d_call: TRBD2
j_call: TRBJ2-7
v_call: TRBV19
clone_size: few
cdr3_aa: CASSIGLADYEQYF
cdr3_nt: TGTGCCAGTAGTATTGGGCTAGCGGACTACGAGCAGTACTTC

d_call: .
j_call: TRBJ2-7
v_call: TRBV7-9
clone_size: many
cdr3_aa: CASSLGGRNYEQYF
cdr3_nt: TGTGCCAGCAGCTTAGGTGGCAGAAACTACGAGCAGTACTTC

d_call: .
j_call: TRBJ1-2
v_call: TRBV7-9
clone_size: few
cdr3_aa: CASAPTLEQEINYGYTF
cdr3_nt: TGTGCCAGCGCTCCGACCTTGGAACAGGAGATTAACTATGGCTACACCTTC

d_call: .
j_call: TRBJ2-5
v_call: TRBV10-3
clone_size: few
cdr3_aa: CAISRTTDGETQYF
cdr3_nt: TGTGCCATCAGCAGAACCACAGACGGCGAGACCCAGTACTTC